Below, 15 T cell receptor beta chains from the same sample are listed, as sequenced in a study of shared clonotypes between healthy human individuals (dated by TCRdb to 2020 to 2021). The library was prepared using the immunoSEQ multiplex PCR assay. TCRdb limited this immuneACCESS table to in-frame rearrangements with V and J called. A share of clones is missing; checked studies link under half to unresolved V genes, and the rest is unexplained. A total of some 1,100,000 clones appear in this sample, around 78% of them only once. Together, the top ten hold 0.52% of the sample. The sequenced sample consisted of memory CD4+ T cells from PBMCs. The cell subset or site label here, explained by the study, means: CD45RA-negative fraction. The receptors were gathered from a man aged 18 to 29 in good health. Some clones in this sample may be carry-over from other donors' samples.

CDR3 bases: TGTGCCAGCAGCTTAGCGATGGAAGAGACCCAGTACTTC. Its translation is CASSLAMEETQYF. V and J are TRBV7-2 and TRBJ2-5; D ambiguous. The CDR3 is 13 amino acids. Trimming cost V 0 bases and J 3 bases, with 5 bases left between them. Germline V gene lookup returns CDR1 SGHTA and CDR2 FQGNSA.

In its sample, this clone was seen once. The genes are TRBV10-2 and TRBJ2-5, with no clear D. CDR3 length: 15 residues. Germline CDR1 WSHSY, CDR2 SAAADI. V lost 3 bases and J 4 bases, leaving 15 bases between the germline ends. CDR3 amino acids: CASSDQAARLETQYF. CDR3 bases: TGCGCCAGCAGTGACCAAGCAGCCCGTTTAGAGACCCAGTACTTC.

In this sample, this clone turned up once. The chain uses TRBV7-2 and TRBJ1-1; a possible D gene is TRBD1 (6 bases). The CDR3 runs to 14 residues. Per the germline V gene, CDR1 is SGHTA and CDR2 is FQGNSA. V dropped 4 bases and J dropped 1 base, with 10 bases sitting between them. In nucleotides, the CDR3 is TGTGCCAGCAGCTCGATCAGGGGGAACACTGAAGCTTTCTTT. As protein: CASSSIRGNTEAFF.

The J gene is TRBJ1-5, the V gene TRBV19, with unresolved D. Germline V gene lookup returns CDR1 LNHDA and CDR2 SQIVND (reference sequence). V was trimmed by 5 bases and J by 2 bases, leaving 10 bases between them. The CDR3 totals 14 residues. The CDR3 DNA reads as TGTGCCAGTAGTTTGTGGGGTGGCAATCAGCCCCAGCATTTT. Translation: CASSLWGGNQPQHF.

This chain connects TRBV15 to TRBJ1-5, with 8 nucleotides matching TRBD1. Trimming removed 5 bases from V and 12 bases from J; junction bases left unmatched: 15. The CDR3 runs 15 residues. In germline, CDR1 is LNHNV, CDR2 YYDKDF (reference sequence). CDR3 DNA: TGTGCCACCAGCCCTCACCGGGACAGGAGTCCGTACCAGCATTTT. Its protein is CATSPHRDRSPYQHF.

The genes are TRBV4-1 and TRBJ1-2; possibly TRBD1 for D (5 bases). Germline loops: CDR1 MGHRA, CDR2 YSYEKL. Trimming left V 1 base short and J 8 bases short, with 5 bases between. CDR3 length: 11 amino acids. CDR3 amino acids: CASSQGGGYTF. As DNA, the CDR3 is TGCGCCAGCAGCCAAGGGGGGGGCTACACCTTC.

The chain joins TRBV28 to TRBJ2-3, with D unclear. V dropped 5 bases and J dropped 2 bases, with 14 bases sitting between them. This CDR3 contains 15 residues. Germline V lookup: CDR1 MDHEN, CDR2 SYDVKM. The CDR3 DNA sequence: TGTGCCAGCAGTCTCGGTCCGGGTTTCACAGATACGCAGTATTTT. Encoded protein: CASSLGPGFTDTQYF.

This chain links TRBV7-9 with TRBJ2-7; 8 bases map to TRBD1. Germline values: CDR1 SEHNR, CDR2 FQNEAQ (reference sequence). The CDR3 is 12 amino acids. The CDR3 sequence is CVSGRGQYEQYF. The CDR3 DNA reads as TGTGTCTCGGGCAGGGGGCAGTACGAGCAGTACTTC.

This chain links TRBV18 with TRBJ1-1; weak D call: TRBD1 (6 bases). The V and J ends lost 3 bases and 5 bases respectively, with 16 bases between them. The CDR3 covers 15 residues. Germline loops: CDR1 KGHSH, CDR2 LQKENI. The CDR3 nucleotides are TGTGCCAGCTCACCTTCTTCGGGGGCGAGGACTGAAGCTTTCTTT. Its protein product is CASSPSSGARTEAFF. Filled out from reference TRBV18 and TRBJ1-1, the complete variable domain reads NAGVMQNPRHLVRRRGQEARLRCSPMKGHSHVYWYRQLPEEGLKFMVYLQKENIIDESGMPKERFSAEFPKEGPSILRIQQVVRGDSAAYFCASSPSSGARTEAFFGQGTRLTVV.

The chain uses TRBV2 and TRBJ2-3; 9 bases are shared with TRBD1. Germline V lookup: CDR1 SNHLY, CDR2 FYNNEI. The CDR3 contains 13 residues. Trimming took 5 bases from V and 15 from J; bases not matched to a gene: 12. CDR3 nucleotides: TGTGCCAGCAGTCCCACCGATGGACAGGGGCGATATTTT. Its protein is CASSPTDGQGRYF.

CDR3 sequence reads: CASSGTGGHQPQHF. The CDR3 coding sequence is TGTGCCAGCAGTGGGACAGGGGGACATCAGCCCCAGCATTTT. The chain is built from TRBV6-1 and TRBJ1-5; 10 nucleotides align to TRBD1. Germline lookup yields CDR1 MNHNS and CDR2 SASEGT. V gave up 4 bases and J gave up 5 bases; unmatched junction bases: 2. The CDR3 totals 14 residues.

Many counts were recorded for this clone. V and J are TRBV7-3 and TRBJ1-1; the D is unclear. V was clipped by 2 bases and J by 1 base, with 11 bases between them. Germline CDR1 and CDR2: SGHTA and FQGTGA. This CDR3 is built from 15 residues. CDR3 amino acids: CASSLGSPQNTEAFF. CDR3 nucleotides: TGTGCCAGCAGCTTAGGAAGTCCCCAGAACACTGAAGCTTTCTTT. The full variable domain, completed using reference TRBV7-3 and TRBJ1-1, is GAGVSQTPSNKVTEKGKYVELRCDPISGHTALYWYRQSLGQGPEFLIYFQGTGAADDSGLPNDRFFAVRPEGSVSTLKIQRTERGDSAVYLCASSLGSPQNTEAFFGQGTRLTVV.

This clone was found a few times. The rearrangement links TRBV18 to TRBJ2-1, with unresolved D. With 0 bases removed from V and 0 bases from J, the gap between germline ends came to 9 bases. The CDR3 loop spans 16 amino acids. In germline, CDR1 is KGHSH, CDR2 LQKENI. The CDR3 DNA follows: TGTGCCAGCTCACCACCGAGCGCTAGCTCCTACAATGAGCAGTTCTTC. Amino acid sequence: CASSPPSASSYNEQFF.

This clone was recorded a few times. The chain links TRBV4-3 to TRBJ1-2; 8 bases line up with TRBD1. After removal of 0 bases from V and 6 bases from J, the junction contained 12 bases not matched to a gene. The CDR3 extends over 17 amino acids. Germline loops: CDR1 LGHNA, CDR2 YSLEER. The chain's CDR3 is CASSQEQSVAGGNGYTF. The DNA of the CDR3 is TGCGCCAGCAGCCAAGAACAGTCGGTGGCAGGGGGCAATGGCTACACCTTC.

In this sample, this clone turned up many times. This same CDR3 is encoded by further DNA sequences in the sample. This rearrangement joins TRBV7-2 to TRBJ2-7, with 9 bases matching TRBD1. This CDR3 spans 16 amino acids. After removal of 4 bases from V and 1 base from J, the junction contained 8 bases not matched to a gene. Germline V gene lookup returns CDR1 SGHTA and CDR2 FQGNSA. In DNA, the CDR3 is TGTGCCAGCAGCTCCCGACCGGGACAGGGTTCCTACGAGCAGTACTTC. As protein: CASSSRPGQGSYEQYF.